The 21 T cell receptor beta chains below come from one sample, sequenced in a study of blood T cell repertoires in COVID-19. This table comes from immunoSEQ multiplex PCR, and its TCRdb copy is limited to in-frame clones, with some not included. The sample includes 300,000 to 450,000 clones, roughly 90% of them seen just once. Material for sequencing was peripheral blood. All receptors derive from a woman in her 30s with COVID-19, enrolled during active disease.

The chain links TRBV5-1 to TRBJ2-2, with 10 bases lining up with TRBD2. The CDR3 has 16 amino acids. Losses at the gene ends were 6 bases for V and 7 bases for J; bases not matched to a gene: 12. From germline, CDR1 is SGHRS and CDR2 YFSETQ. CDR3 in amino acids: CASTSLLAGEHGELFF. CDR3 DNA sequence: TGCGCCAGCACCTCGCTTCTAGCGGGGGAGCACGGGGAGCTGTTTTTT.

On this clone: In the same sample, other DNA sequences code for this CDR3. The chain combines TRBV7-9 with TRBJ1-2; unclear D gene. Germline V gene data show CDR1 as SEHNR and CDR2 as FQNEAQ (reference sequence). CDR3 size: 13 residues. Trimming took 1 base from V and 3 from J, leaving 6 bases between them. The CDR3 region is CASSLGGDYGYTF. The CDR3 coding sequence is TGTGCCAGCAGCTTAGGAGGAGACTATGGCTACACCTTC. The whole variable domain, filled in from reference TRBV7-9 and TRBJ1-2, reads DTGVSQNPRHKITKRGQNVTFRCDPISEHNRLYWYRQTLGQGPEFLTYFQNEAQLEKSRLLSDRFSAERPKGSFSTLEIQRTEQGDSAMYLCASSLGGDYGYTFGSGTRLTVV.

This chain joins TRBV6-5 and TRBJ2-2, with D possibly matching TRBD1 (6 bases). CDR3 length equals 14 residues. Between the trimmed V and J ends, which lost 6 bases and 10 bases, there was a span of 18 bases. Germline V gives CDR1 MNHEY, CDR2 SVGAGI. CDR3 DNA: TGTGCCAGCAGCCCCGGACAGACCGTAGTGGAGCTGTTTTTT. Residues: CASSPGQTVVELFF.

The V call is TRBV15, the J call TRBJ1-2; 9 nucleotides line up with TRBD1. CDR1 and CDR2 (germline): LNHNV, YYDKDF (reference sequence). The CDR3 extends over 15 amino acids. V gave up 4 bases and J gave up 7 bases; unmatched junction bases: 10. Here the CDR3 reads CATSTRDRAFGGYTF. CDR3 in DNA: TGTGCCACCAGCACCCGGGACAGGGCGTTCGGTGGCTACACCTTC.

The CDR3 nucleotides read TGTGCCAGCTCACCATCGGGTGAGAAAGAGACCCAGTACTTC. Protein sequence: CASSPSGEKETQYF. V gene TRBV18 combines with J gene TRBJ2-5; unclear D gene. Germline assignment: CDR1 KGHSH and CDR2 LQKENI. The CDR3 has 14 amino acids. Trimming cost V 2 bases and J 3 bases, with 10 bases left between them.

This chain joins TRBV4-3 and TRBJ1-4; TRBD1 agrees at 7 bases. Losses at the gene ends were 4 bases for V and 13 bases for J; bases not matched to a gene: 18. Looked up from germline, CDR1 is LGHNA and CDR2 is YSLEER. The CDR3 has 16 amino acids. The CDR3 region has the DNA TGCGCCAGCAGCCCAGGGGTGTCAGGGGGACATTGGGTACTGTTTTTT. Encoded protein: CASSPGVSGGHWVLFF.

The rearrangement joins TRBV19 to TRBJ1-2, with D possibly TRBD1 on 5 matching bases. Germline V gene lookup returns CDR1 LNHDA and CDR2 SQIVND (reference sequence). This CDR3 has 13 amino acids. Trimming removed 6 bases at V and 0 bases at J, with 8 bases between. CDR3 sequence: CASRTESNYGYTF. DNA of the CDR3: TGTGCCAGTAGGACAGAATCTAACTATGGCTACACCTTC.

This clone has a handful of counts. CDR3 in DNA: TGTGCCAGCAGCCAAGGCTTGTTGGAGGGTGAGCAGTACTTC. Amino acid sequence: CASSQGLLEGEQYF. The genes are TRBV4-2 and TRBJ2-7; tentative D call: TRBD2 (6 bases). Germline CDR1 is LGHNA and CDR2 is YNFKEQ. The CDR3 length is 14 residues. Trimming shortened V by 1 base and J by 7 bases, and 14 bases separated the two germline ends.

The chain is built from TRBV5-4 and TRBJ2-3, with D tentatively TRBD2 (6 bases). There are 14 residues in the CDR3. CDR1 SGHNT and CDR2 YYREEE come from the germline V gene (reference sequence). Trimming stripped 2 bases from V and 8 bases from J, with 15 bases between. CDR3 DNA sequence: TGTGCCAGCAGCTTTAATGTCCAGGGAGGTACGCAGTATTTT. Its translation: CASSFNVQGGTQYF.

This rearrangement joins TRBV18 to TRBJ1-1, with 7 bases lining up with TRBD1. The CDR3 covers 15 residues. After removal of 0 bases from V and 0 bases from J, the junction contained 1 base not matched to a gene. CDR1 KGHSH and CDR2 LQKENI come from the germline V gene. The CDR3 spells CASSPPDRVNTEAFF. CDR3 in DNA: TGTGCCAGCTCACCACCCGACAGGGTGAACACTGAAGCTTTCTTT.

The gene calls are TRBV3-1 (or the pseudogene TRBV3-2) and TRBJ1-6, with 7 positions matching TRBD1. The CDR3 covers 15 residues. Trimming took 6 bases from V and 7 from J; bases not matched to a gene: 9. CDR1 and CDR2 from the germline V gene are LGHDT and YNNKEL (reference sequence). CDR3 residues: CASSQTGDANSPLHF. In DNA, the CDR3 is TGTGCCAGCAGTCAAACAGGGGACGCCAATTCACCCCTCCACTTT.

The genes are TRBV27 and TRBJ1-6, with TRBD1 identical over 7 bases. Per germline, CDR1 MNHEY and CDR2 SMNVEV (reference sequence). The CDR3 is 15 residues long. The V gene end was trimmed by 4 bases and the J gene end by 7 bases; junction bases not matched to a gene: 7. The CDR3 reads CASSSGTASNSPLHF. CDR3 in DNA: TGTGCCAGCAGTTCCGGGACAGCTTCAAATTCACCCCTCCACTTT.

The chain combines TRBV4-3 with TRBJ2-1; 7 bases map to TRBD1. Trimming cost V 0 bases and J 2 bases; bases outside gene matches: 10. The CDR3 loop spans 18 amino acids. Germline V CDR1 and CDR2: LGHNA, YSLEER. The CDR3 sequence is CASSQDQEGAVAYNEQFF. The CDR3 DNA reads TGCGCCAGCAGCCAAGATCAAGAGGGGGCCGTTGCCTACAATGAGCAGTTCTTC.

The gene calls are TRBV5-8 and TRBJ2-1; D perhaps matches TRBD1 (5 bases). The V gene lost 4 bases and the J gene lost 4 bases, with 9 bases spanning the gap. The CDR3 has 13 amino acids. The germline gives CDR1 SGHTS, CDR2 YDEGEE. This chain's CDR3 is CASSTAGYNEQFF. CDR3 DNA: TGTGCCAGCAGCACCGCAGGGTACAATGAGCAGTTCTTC.

The V gene is TRBV19, the J gene TRBJ1-2; 8 nucleotides agree with TRBD1. This CDR3 contains 16 residues. The V segment lost 10 bases and the J segment 2 bases; nucleotides outside the gene matches: 15. From germline, CDR1 is LNHDA and CDR2 SQIVND (reference sequence). The CDR3 bases are TGTGCCACTACATCAGGCCAGGGGGCAAGGAACTATGGCTACACCTTC. Encoded protein: CATTSGQGARNYGYTF.

The CDR3 is CASSYTGQNTEAFF. The CDR3, as DNA: TGTGCCAGCAGTTATACAGGGCAGAACACTGAAGCTTTCTTT. J is TRBJ1-1 and V is TRBV6-6; TRBD1 might be the D (6 bases). Germline V gene lookup returns CDR1 MNHNY and CDR2 SVGAGI (reference sequence). The CDR3 covers 14 residues. V lost 3 bases to trimming and J lost 1 base, with 9 bases between them.

The chain carries TRBV10-1 and TRBJ1-1; 10 bases are a match to TRBD1. There are 14 residues in the CDR3. V trimming: 4 bases; J trimming: 5 bases; junction bases outside the gene matches: 4. Germline assignment: CDR1 WNHNN and CDR2 SYGVQD (reference sequence). The DNA of the CDR3 is TGCGCCAGCAGTGGACAGGGGGCCGGGACTGAAGCTTTCTTT. Protein product: CASSGQGAGTEAFF.

This rearrangement joins TRBV5-4 to TRBJ2-2, with D uncertain. Per germline, CDR1 SGHNT and CDR2 YYREEE (reference sequence). The V gene lost 4 bases and the J gene lost 8 bases, with 12 bases spanning the gap. This CDR3 has 13 amino acids. In nucleotides, the CDR3 is TGTGCCAGCAGCCCTCGCGAGGAAGGGGAGCTGTTTTTT. It is translated as CASSPREEGELFF.

This chain uses TRBV15 with TRBJ1-6; D perhaps matches TRBD1 (5 bases). Germline V gene sequence: CDR1 LNHNV, CDR2 YYDKDF (reference sequence). Trimming removed 5 bases from V and 4 bases from J, with 12 bases in between. The CDR3 is made up of 15 amino acids. In nucleotides, the CDR3 is TGTGCCACCAGCCCTCGGACACAATATAATTCACCCCTCCACTTT. Amino acid sequence: CATSPRTQYNSPLHF. The full variable domain, rest sourced from reference TRBV15 and TRBJ1-6, is DAMVIQNPRYQVTQFGKPVTLSCSQTLNHNVMYWYQQKSSQAPKLLFHYYDKDFNNEADTPDNFQSRRPNTSFCFLDIRSPGLGDTAMYLCATSPRTQYNSPLHFGNGTRLTVT.

The chain employs TRBV30 and TRBJ2-1; no clear D gene. V was shortened by 4 bases and J by 4 bases, with 5 bases between the two germline ends. This CDR3 contains 11 residues. In germline, CDR1 is GTSNPN, CDR2 SVGIG (reference sequence). The CDR3 nucleotides read TGTGCCTGGACCGGGTACAATGAGCAGTTCTTC. This codes for CAWTGYNEQFF.

This chain joins TRBV13 and TRBJ1-6, with TRBD1 matching over 7 bases. Germline values: CDR1 PRHDT, CDR2 FYEKMQ (reference sequence). The CDR3 runs 14 residues. After removal of 2 bases from V and 6 bases from J, the junction contained 1 base not matched to a gene. The DNA for the CDR3 is TGTGCCAGCAGCTTACGGGACAGTAATTCACCCCTCCACTTT. This gives the protein CASSLRDSNSPLHF.